The clone carrying this T cell receptor beta chain was counted a few times. Its antigen is undetermined. V lost 5 bases, J lost 4 bases, and 10 bases lay in between. CDR1 is SEHNR and CDR2 is FQNEAQ in the germline V gene (reference sequence). The CDR3 consists of 13 residues. It was patients with CD8+CD57+ cell expansion by flow cytometry who were chosen for sequencing. The patients all had a severe acquired aplastic anemia diagnosis. The entry originates in a study of CD8+CD57+ T cells in acquired aplastic anemia. For the study at large: The mean DNA yield obtained from sorted CD4+ and CD8+ cells came to about 3 ug. Study findings and constraints: The study identified almost 30 CD8+ CDR3 sequences shared by patients and controls. Simpson's diversity of CD8+ cells was not significantly different in patients compared with controls.

Profiling of TCR beta VDJ combinations and CDR3 sequences used genomic DNA as template. Using its own MiXCR run on the reads, TCRdb lists one record per CDR3 protein. The sample carries over 150,000 distinct CDR3 sequences, 50% to 65% recorded once. The TCR sequence derives from a human donor with aplastic anemia. V and J are TRBV7-9 and TRBJ2-3; D is perhaps TRBD2 (6 bases). Specimen: sorted CD4+, CD8+, or CD8+CD57+ T cells (not recorded which) from PBMCs. The CDR3 DNA sequence: TGTGCCAGCAGCGGGGACTTCTCAGATACGCAGTATTTT. Residues: CASSGDFSDTQYF.